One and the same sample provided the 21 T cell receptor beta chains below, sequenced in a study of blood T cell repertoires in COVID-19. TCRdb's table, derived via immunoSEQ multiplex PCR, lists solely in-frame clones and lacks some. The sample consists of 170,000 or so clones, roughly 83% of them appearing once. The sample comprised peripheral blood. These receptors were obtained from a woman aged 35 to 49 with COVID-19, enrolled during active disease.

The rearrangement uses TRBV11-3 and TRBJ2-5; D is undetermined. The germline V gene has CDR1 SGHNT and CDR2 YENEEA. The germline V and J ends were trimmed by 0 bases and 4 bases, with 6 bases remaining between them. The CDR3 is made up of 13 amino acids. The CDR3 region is CASSLDPSETQYF. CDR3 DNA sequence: TGTGCCAGCAGCTTAGATCCCTCAGAGACCCAGTACTTC. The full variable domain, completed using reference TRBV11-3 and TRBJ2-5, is EAGVVQSPRYKIIEKKQPVAFWCNPISGHNTLYWYLQNLGQGPELLIRYENEEAVDDSQLPKDRFSAERLKGVDSTLKIQPAELGDSAVYLCASSLDPSETQYFGPGTRLLVL.

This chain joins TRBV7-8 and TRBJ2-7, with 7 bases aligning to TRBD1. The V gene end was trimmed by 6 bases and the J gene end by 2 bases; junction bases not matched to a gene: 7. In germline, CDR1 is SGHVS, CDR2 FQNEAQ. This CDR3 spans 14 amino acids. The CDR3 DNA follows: TGTGCCAGCAGTTTCGCGACAGGGACCTACGAGCAGTACTTC. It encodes CASSFATGTYEQYF.

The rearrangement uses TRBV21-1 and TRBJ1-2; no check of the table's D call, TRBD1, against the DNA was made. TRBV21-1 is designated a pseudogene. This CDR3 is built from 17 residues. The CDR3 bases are TGTGCCAGCAGCGACCGGGACAGGGGGGTCGTAAGATATGGCTACACCTTC. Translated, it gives CASSDRDRGVVRYGYTF.

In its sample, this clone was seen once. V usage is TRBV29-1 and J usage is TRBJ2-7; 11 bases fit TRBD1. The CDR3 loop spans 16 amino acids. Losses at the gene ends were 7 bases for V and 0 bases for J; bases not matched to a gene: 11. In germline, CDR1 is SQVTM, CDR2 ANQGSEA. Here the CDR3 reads CSASGGTGGNSYEQYF. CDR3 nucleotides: TGCAGCGCCTCAGGAGGGACAGGGGGTAACTCCTACGAGCAGTACTTC.

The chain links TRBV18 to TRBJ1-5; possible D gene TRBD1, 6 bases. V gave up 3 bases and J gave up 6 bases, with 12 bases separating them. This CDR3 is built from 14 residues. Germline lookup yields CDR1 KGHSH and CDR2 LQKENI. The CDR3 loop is CASSPIQGVQPQHF. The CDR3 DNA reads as TGTGCCAGCTCACCGATACAGGGTGTTCAGCCCCAGCATTTT.

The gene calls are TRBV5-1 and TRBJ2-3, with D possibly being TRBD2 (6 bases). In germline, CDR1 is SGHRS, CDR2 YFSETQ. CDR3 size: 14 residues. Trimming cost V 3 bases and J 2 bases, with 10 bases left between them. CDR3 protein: CASSSGLPTDTQYF. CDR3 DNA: TGCGCCAGCAGCTCGGGACTTCCCACAGATACGCAGTATTTT.

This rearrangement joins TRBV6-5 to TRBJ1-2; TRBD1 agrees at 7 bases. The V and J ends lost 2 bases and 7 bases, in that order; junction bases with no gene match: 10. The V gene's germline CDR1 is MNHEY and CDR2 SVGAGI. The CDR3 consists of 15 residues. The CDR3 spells CASSYEARGASGYTF. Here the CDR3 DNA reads TGTGCCAGCAGTTACGAGGCCAGGGGGGCGTCTGGCTACACCTTC.

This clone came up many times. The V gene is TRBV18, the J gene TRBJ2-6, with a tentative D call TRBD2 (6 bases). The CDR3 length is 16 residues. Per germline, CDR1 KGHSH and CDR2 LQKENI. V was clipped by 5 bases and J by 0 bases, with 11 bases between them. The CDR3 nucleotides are TGTGCCAGCTCAACCGGGACTTCCTCTGGGGCCAACGTCCTGACTTTC. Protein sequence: CASSTGTSSGANVLTF.

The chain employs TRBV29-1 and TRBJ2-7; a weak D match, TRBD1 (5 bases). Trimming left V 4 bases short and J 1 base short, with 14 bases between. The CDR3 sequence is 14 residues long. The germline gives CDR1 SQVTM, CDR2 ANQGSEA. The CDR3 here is CSVGATGFSYEQYF. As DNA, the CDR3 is TGCAGCGTTGGAGCAACAGGTTTTTCCTACGAGCAGTACTTC.

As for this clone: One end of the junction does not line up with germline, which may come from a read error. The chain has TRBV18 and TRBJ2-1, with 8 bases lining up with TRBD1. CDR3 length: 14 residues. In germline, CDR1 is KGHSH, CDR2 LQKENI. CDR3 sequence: CASSPQGVYNEQFF. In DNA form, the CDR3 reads TGTGCCAGCTCCCCACAGGGGGTCTACAATGAGCAGTTCTTC.

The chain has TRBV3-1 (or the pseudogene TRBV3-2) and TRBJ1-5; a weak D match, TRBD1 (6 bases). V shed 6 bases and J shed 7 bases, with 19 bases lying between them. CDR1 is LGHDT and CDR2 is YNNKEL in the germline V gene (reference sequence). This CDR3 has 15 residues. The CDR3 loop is CASSQKGGLGQPQHF. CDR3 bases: TGTGCCAGCAGTCAAAAAGGGGGATTGGGCCAGCCCCAGCATTTT.

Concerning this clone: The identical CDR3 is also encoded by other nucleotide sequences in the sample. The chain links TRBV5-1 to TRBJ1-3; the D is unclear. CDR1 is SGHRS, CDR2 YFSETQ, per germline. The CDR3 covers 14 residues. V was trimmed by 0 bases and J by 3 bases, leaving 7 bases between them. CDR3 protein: CASSLGTDGNTIYF. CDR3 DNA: TGCGCCAGCAGCTTGGGGACTGATGGAAACACCATATATTTT.

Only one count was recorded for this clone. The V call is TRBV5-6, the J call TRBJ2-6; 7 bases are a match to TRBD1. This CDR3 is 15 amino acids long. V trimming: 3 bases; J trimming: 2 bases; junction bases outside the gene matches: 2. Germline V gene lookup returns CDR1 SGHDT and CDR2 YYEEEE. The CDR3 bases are TGTGCCAGCAGCTCAACAGGGGCTGGGGCCAACGTCCTGACTTTC. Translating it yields CASSSTGAGANVLTF.

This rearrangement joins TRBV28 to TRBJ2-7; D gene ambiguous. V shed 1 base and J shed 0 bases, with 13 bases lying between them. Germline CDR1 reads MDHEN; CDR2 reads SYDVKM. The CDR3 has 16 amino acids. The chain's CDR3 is CASSLSARFLSYEQYF. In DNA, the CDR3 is TGTGCCAGCAGTTTATCGGCCAGGTTCCTCTCCTACGAGCAGTACTTC.

CDR3 protein: CASSQRTSGRKDNEQFF. In DNA form, the CDR3 reads TGTGCCAGCAGCCAGAGGACTAGCGGGAGGAAGGATAATGAGCAGTTCTTC. The chain couples TRBV3-1 (or the pseudogene TRBV3-2) to TRBJ2-1, with TRBD2 matching 14 bases. Germline loops: CDR1 LGHDT, CDR2 YNNKEL (reference sequence). V was pared by 3 bases and J by 7 bases, with 8 bases of the junction left unmatched. The CDR3 contains 17 residues.

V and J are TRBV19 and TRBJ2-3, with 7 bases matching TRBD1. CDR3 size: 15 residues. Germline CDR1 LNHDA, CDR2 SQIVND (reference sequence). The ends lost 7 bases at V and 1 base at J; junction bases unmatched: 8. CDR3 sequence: CASTIGTAGTDTQYF. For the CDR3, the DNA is TGTGCCAGTACCATCGGGACAGCCGGCACAGATACGCAGTATTTT.

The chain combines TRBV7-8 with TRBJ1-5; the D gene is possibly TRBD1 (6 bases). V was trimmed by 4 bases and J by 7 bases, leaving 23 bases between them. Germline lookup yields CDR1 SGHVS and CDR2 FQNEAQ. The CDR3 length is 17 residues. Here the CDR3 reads CASSSNSRGLKGQPQHF. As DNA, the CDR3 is TGTGCCAGCAGCTCGAATTCCAGGGGTCTTAAGGGCCAGCCCCAGCATTTT.

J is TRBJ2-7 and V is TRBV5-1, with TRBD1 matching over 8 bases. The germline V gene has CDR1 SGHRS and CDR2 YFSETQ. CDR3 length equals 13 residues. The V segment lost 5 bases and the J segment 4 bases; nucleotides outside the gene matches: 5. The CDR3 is CASRPDRGYEQYF. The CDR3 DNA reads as TGCGCCAGCAGACCCGACAGGGGATACGAGCAGTACTTC.

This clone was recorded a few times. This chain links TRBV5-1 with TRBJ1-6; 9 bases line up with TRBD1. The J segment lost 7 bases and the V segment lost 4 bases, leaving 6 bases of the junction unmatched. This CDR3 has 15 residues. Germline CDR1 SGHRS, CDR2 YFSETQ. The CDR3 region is CASSRGTGHNSPLHF. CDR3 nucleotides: TGCGCCAGCAGCCGCGGGACAGGGCACAATTCACCCCTCCACTTT.

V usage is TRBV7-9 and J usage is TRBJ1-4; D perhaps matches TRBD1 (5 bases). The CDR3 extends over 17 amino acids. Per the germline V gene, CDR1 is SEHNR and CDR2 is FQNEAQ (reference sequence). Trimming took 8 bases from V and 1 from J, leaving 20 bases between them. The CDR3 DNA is TGTGCCAGCCTTGGCCCTAGACAGAGCTTAACTAATGAAAAACTGTTTTTT. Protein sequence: CASLGPRQSLTNEKLFF. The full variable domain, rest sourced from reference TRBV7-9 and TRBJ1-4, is DTGVSQNPRHKITKRGQNVTFRCDPISEHNRLYWYRQTLGQGPEFLTYFQNEAQLEKSRLLSDRFSAERPKGSFSTLEIQRTEQGDSAMYLCASLGPRQSLTNEKLFFGSGTQLSVL.

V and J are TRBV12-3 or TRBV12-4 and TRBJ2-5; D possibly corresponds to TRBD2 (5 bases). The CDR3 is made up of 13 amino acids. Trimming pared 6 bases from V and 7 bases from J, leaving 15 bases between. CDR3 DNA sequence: TGTGCCAGCAGATTCGAGGGAGCAGGGACCCAGTACTTC. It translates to CASRFEGAGTQYF.